These T cell receptor beta chains were read from a single sample in a study of regulatory T cells in long-lasting Graves disease. TCRdb passed the multiplex PCR reads through MiXCR, listing each CDR3 protein once. The sample has 250,000 to 400,000 distinct CDR3 sequences; over 15% are singletons. The material sequenced was peripheral blood mononuclear cells (PBMCs), taken at new diagnosis, from a patient treated with antithyroid drugs. The receptors derive from a female donor with Graves disease. Each CDR3 is given with its conserved first and last residue. A D gene is named only where the DNA matches it firmly. Clone size is shown for a subset of rows, as once, few, many or a class of expanded clone.

abundance | d_gene | j_gene | v_gene | CDR3nt | CDR3aa
many | TRBD2 | TRBJ2-5 | TRBV27 | TGTGCCAGCAGTTTTTCGGCTCGTAGCGGGTGGGCTGGGACCCAGTACTTC | CASSFSARSGWAGTQYF
many | NA | TRBJ2-1 | TRBV11-2 | TGTGCCAGCAGCTTATTGGAGGGAATCCAGTCCTACAATGAGCAGTTCTTC | CASSLLEGIQSYNEQFF
many | TRBD2 | TRBJ2-3 | TRBV6-1 | TGTGCCAGCAGGGCCGGGACTAGCGGAGATTTAGTGGCAGATACGCAGTATTTT | CASRAGTSGDLVADTQYF
NA | NA | TRBJ1-1 | TRBV6-2/TRBV6-3 | TGTGCCAGCAGTGGGAGGGGTACCACTGAAGCTTTCTTT | CASSGRGTTEAFF
many | NA | TRBJ2-2 | TRBV12-3/TRBV12-4 | TGTGCCAGCAGTTCAGAGCATACCGTCACCGGGGAGCTGTTTTTT | CASSSEHTVTGELFF
many | NA | TRBJ2-5 | TRBV12-3/TRBV12-4 | TGTGCCAGCAGTCGCAGGGGAGGAGGATATCAGGCCCAGTACTTC | CASSRRGGGYQAQYF
many | NA | TRBJ1-6 | TRBV19 | TGTGCCAGTAGTGCTAGGGGGTTGCGGCCCCTCCACTTT | CASSARGLRPLHF
NA | NA | TRBJ2-7 | TRBV5-1 | TGCGCCAGCGTTGGGCCTTTCCCTTACGAGCAGTACTTC | CASVGPFPYEQYF
NA | NA | TRBJ1-3 | TRBV11-1 | TGTGCCAGCAGCCCGGGACCGTGGATTGGAAACACCATATATTTT | CASSPGPWIGNTIYF
many | NA | TRBJ1-5 | TRBV3-1 | TGTGCCAGCAGCCAAGAGGCGGGCTCGCAGCCCCAGCATTTT | CASSQEAGSQPQHF
many | NA | TRBJ1-5 | TRBV12-3/TRBV12-4 | TGTGCCAGTCGGGGGATTGGCGGCAATCAGCCCCAGCATTTT | CASRGIGGNQPQHF
many | NA | TRBJ2-5 | TRBV12-3/TRBV12-4 | TGTGCCAGCAGTCGACCGGAGGGAGAGACCCAGTACTTC | CASSRPEGETQYF
NA | NA | TRBJ2-1 | TRBV15 | TGTGCCACCAGCAGGCTACTTATCGGACAGACCATCTACAATGAGCAGTTCTTC | CATSRLLIGQTIYNEQFF